This is a list of T cell receptor beta chains from one sample in a study of a mutant IDH1 vaccine in newly diagnosed glioma. Their target antigens are unknown. The method was immunoSEQ multiplex PCR; TCRdb's version includes in-frame clones alone and lacks a portion of them. The data show approximately 80,000 clones, with about 91% seen just once and about 0.6% held by the top ten. Sequenced material: PBMCs, taken from a glioma patient whose treatment included an IDH1 peptide vaccine. All receptors derive from a woman in her forties or fifties with glioma. Each CDR3 is given with its conserved first and last residue. A D gene is named only where the DNA matches it firmly. Not every row has a clone size; where given, it reads once, few, many or a size class.

clone size | D gene | J gene | V gene | CDR3 DNA | CDR3 protein
NA | NA | TRBJ1-4 | TRBV5-5 | TGTGCCAGCAGCTTGGACCAGGGCGGGAATGAAAAACTGTTTTTT | CASSLDQGGNEKLFF
NA | NA | TRBJ2-1 | TRBV28 | TGTGCCAGCACCTTTAGCGGTTATTCCTACAATGAGCAGTTCTTC | CASTFSGYSYNEQFF
NA | NA | TRBJ2-5 | TRBV4-1 | TGCGCCAGCAGCCAAGTTCAGTTCCTACAAGAGACCCAGTACTTC | CASSQVQFLQETQYF
NA | TRBD2 | TRBJ2-5 | TRBV5-4 | TGTGCCAGCAGCTCTCCCCGGGAGGCAGAGACCCAGTACTTC | CASSSPREAETQYF
NA | NA | TRBJ2-3 | TRBV29-1 | TGCAGCGTTGAAGGATCAGGGGCCCTTAGCACAGATACGCAGTATTTT | CSVEGSGALSTDTQYF
NA | NA | TRBJ2-2 | TRBV5-1 | TGCGCCAGCAGCTTGCCCGTCGGGAACACCGGGGAGCTGTTTTTT | CASSLPVGNTGELFF
NA | TRBD2 | TRBJ2-1 | TRBV11-2 | TGTGCCAGCAGCCACACTAGCGGGAGGGGTTCCTACAATGAGCAGTTCTTC | CASSHTSGRGSYNEQFF
NA | TRBD1 | TRBJ2-7 | TRBV11-2 | TGTGCCAGCAGCCTCGGGACAGGGGACACCTACGAGCAGTACTTC | CASSLGTGDTYEQYF
NA | TRBD2 | TRBJ2-1 | TRBV7-3 | TGTGCCAGCAGCTTAACGCGGTCGGGAGGGCCTTATGAGCAGTTCTTC | CASSLTRSGGPYEQFF
NA | NA | TRBJ1-2 | TRBV7-3 | TGTGCCAGCAGCCTCCATCCTCAGACAGGAGGGGGCTACACCTTC | CASSLHPQTGGGYTF
few | NA | TRBJ2-3 | TRBV20-1 | TGCAGTGCTAGCTCGCAGTATTTT | CSASSQYF
NA | TRBD1 | TRBJ2-2 | TRBV5-6 | TGTGCCAGCAGCCTCATGGACAGGGTTGGCACCGGGGAGCTGTTTTTT | CASSLMDRVGTGELFF
NA | NA | TRBJ1-1 | TRBV18 | TGTGCCAGCTCTCCAGGACAGAACACTGAAGCTTTCTTT | CASSPGQNTEAFF
NA | NA | TRBJ2-1 | TRBV11-3 | TGTGCCAGCAGCTCCAAGAGTGGCAATGAGCAGTTCTTC | CASSSKSGNEQFF
NA | TRBD1 | TRBJ2-2 | TRBV19 | TGTGCCAGTAGTCCCCTGACAGGGGGCAACGGGGAGCTGTTTTTT | CASSPLTGGNGELFF
NA | TRBD1 | TRBJ1-3 | TRBV5-1 | TGCGCCAGCACCCATACAGGGGACTCTGGAAACACCATATATTTT | CASTHTGDSGNTIYF
NA | NA | TRBJ2-7 | TRBV28 | TGTGCCAGCACCCCGGGACATGTGTCCTACGAGCAGTACTTC | CASTPGHVSYEQYF
NA | NA | TRBJ2-5 | TRBV9 | TGTGCCAGCAGCGTAGCCATGGGGCGCGAGACCCAGTACTTC | CASSVAMGRETQYF
once | TRBD2 | TRBJ2-1 | TRBV9 | TGTGCCAGCAGCTACCAAGGACTAGCAGAGTACAATGAGCAGTTCTTC | CASSYQGLAEYNEQFF
NA | NA | TRBJ1-4 | TRBV19 | TGTGCCAGTAGTATTTTGAGGGGATCTAATGAAAAACTGTTTTTT | CASSILRGSNEKLFF
NA | TRBD2 | TRBJ2-3 | TRBV29-1 | TGCAGCGTTGAAACTAGCGGGGGCACAGATACGCAGTATTTT | CSVETSGGTDTQYF
NA | NA | TRBJ2-3 | TRBV28 | TGTGCCAGCAGTTCCGGGGGACAACCCCTAGATACGCAGTATTTT | CASSSGGQPLDTQYF
NA | TRBD1 | TRBJ1-5 | TRBV15 | TGTGCCACCAGTGTCATGACAGGGCCCAATCAGCCCCAGCATTTT | CATSVMTGPNQPQHF
NA | TRBD1 | TRBJ2-5 | TRBV5-1 | TGCGCCAGCAGCTTGGACCCGGGACAGGGTGGGGAGACCCAGTACTTC | CASSLDPGQGGETQYF
NA | NA | TRBJ1-5 | TRBV19 | TGTGCCAGTAGTATAGGAGCGCAGGGACGTCAGCCCCAGCATTTT | CASSIGAQGRQPQHF
NA | NA | TRBJ1-2 | TRBV28 | TGTGCCAGCAGTTTTGGGAGGGGAGGCTACACCTTC | CASSFGRGGYTF
NA | NA | TRBJ2-7 | TRBV6-1 | TGTGCCACAATCCCTCAGGGACTGCCCCTCGAGCAGTACTTC | CATIPQGLPLEQYF
NA | TRBD1 | TRBJ1-1 | TRBV18 | TGTGCCAGCTCACCACCGGGACAGGGAGGGACTGAAGCTTTCTTT | CASSPPGQGGTEAFF
NA | NA | TRBJ1-5 | TRBV5-8 | TGTGCCACCCACACAGGATCCTCTTGGAATCAGCCCCAGCATTTT | CATHTGSSWNQPQHF
NA | TRBD1 | TRBJ2-7 | TRBV6-6 | TGTGCCAGCAGTTACGATATGGGACAGAGCAACTACGAGCAGTACTTC | CASSYDMGQSNYEQYF
NA | TRBD1 | TRBJ2-7 | TRBV30 | TGTGCCTGGAGTTCCGGGACAGGGTTCTACGAGCAGTACTTC | CAWSSGTGFYEQYF
NA | NA | TRBJ2-7 | TRBV6-1 | TGTGCCAGCATCCGCAGACAGGTCGGCTCCTACGAGCAGTACTTC | CASIRRQVGSYEQYF
NA | NA | TRBJ1-2 | TRBV9 | TGTGCCAGCAGCGTAGATCCATCGGGATTAGACTACACCTTC | CASSVDPSGLDYTF
NA | NA | TRBJ1-4 | TRBV6-5 | TGTGCCAGCAGTTACTCGGTCGGACCATTACAGGAAAAACTGTTTTTT | CASSYSVGPLQEKLFF
NA | NA | TRBJ2-7 | TRBV6-5 | TGTGCCAGCCGGGGGGAGCAGTACTTC | CASRGEQYF
NA | TRBD1 | TRBJ2-7 | TRBV6-5 | TGTGCCAGCAGACACAGACAGGGGTTAGACGAGCAGTACTTC | CASRHRQGLDEQYF
NA | NA | TRBJ1-1 | TRBV11-3 | TGTGCCAGCAGCTTAGGCGACAGCCGAAACACTGAAGCTTTCTTT | CASSLGDSRNTEAFF
NA | TRBD1 | TRBJ1-2 | TRBV4-1 | TGCGCCAGCAGCCCGGGAGTGGGACAGTTAAACTATGGCTACACCTTC | CASSPGVGQLNYGYTF
NA | NA | TRBJ2-7 | TRBV7-9 | TGTGCCAGCAGCCCCCGATCGTCCTACGAGCAGTACTTC | CASSPRSSYEQYF
few | TRBD1 | TRBJ2-1 | TRBV5-6 | TGTGCCAGCACAAACCGGGACAGGGAGTTCTTC | CASTNRDREFF
once | TRBD1 | TRBJ1-1 | TRBV4-1 | TGCGCCAGCAGACCCCAGGGGGCGCTTAAGACTGAAGCTTTCTTT | CASRPQGALKTEAFF
NA | NA | TRBJ1-1 | TRBV6-1 | TGTGCCAGCAGGATAGGTCTGAACACTGAAGCTTTCTTT | CASRIGLNTEAFF
NA | NA | TRBJ2-5 | TRBV11-3 | TGTGCCAGCAGCCTCGGGGCTCCAGGGACCCAGTACTTC | CASSLGAPGTQYF
NA | TRBD2 | TRBJ2-7 | TRBV28 | TGTGCCAGCAGTTCGTTAGGACTAGCGGGATCCTTGGGGGCCGAGCAGTACTTC | CASSSLGLAGSLGAEQYF
NA | NA | TRBJ2-2 | TRBV7-9 | TGTGCCAGCAGCCCCCAAGCCTTGAACACCGGGGAGCTGTTTTTT | CASSPQALNTGELFF
few | NA | TRBJ2-2 | TRBV5-1 | TGCGCCAGCAGCCCCTCGGGGGCGACGAACACCGGGGAGCTGTTTTTT | CASSPSGATNTGELFF
NA | NA | TRBJ1-4 | TRBV19 | TGTGCCAGTAGCATGGGACTCCTGGAAAAACTGTTTTTT | CASSMGLLEKLFF
NA | TRBD2 | TRBJ2-1 | TRBV7-2 | TGTGCCAGCAGCCCCCTCTCTAGCGGGAGGGCCAATGAGCAGTTCTTC | CASSPLSSGRANEQFF
NA | TRBD2 | TRBJ2-1 | TRBV7-2 | TGTGCCAGCAGCTCTTGGCGAGCGGGAGGGCCCGGTGAGCAGTTCTTC | CASSSWRAGGPGEQFF
NA | TRBD1 | TRBJ2-4 | TRBV19 | TGTGCCAGTAGTACTAGACAGGGAACCCTAGCCAAAAACATTCAGTACTTC | CASSTRQGTLAKNIQYF
NA | TRBD1 | TRBJ2-1 | TRBV9 | TGTGCCAGCAGCGGACAGGGGGCCCGCCGAGACTCCTACAATGAGCAGTTCTTC | CASSGQGARRDSYNEQFF
NA | TRBD1 | TRBJ2-2 | TRBV6-1 | TGTGCCAGCAGTGAACGGACAGGGGCGAACACCGGGGAGCTGTTTTTT | CASSERTGANTGELFF
NA | TRBD2 | TRBJ2-7 | TRBV27 | TGTGCCAGCAGTCCGGGACTAGCCTCCCCCTACGAGCAGTACTTC | CASSPGLASPYEQYF
NA | NA | TRBJ2-5 | TRBV9 | TGTGCCAGCAGCGTTAGCGTACAAGAGACCCAGTACTTC | CASSVSVQETQYF